Listed below are T cell receptor beta chains from one sample, sequenced in a study of OX40 agonist ivuxolimab in advanced cancers. This table comes from immunoSEQ multiplex PCR, and its TCRdb copy is limited to in-frame clones, with some not included. This table holds fewer than 80,000 clones, roughly nine tenths found once. Sequenced here: CD4+ or CD8+ T cells sorted from blood, sampled in a trial of the OX40 agonist ivuxolimab. These receptor sequences come from an adult with an advanced solid tumor such as melanoma, head and neck, liver or kidney cancer. The CDR3 runs from the conserved cysteine through the conserved F or W. The D gene is left open where the match is weak. Not every row has a clone size; where given, it reads once, few, many or a size class.

d_call	v_call	clone_size	j_call	cdr3_aa	cdr3_nt
TRBD2	TRBV4-2	NA	TRBJ2-1	CASSPGGGRENNEQFF	TGTGCCAGCAGCCCCGGGGGCGGGAGGGAGAACAATGAGCAGTTCTTC
NA	TRBV6-1	NA	TRBJ2-2	CASMYRTRTGELFF	TGTGCCAGTATGTACAGGACGCGGACCGGGGAGCTGTTTTTT
NA	TRBV15	NA	TRBJ2-6	CATSTGDGYPRRANVLTF	TGTGCCACCAGCACCGGGGACGGATATCCCAGGCGGGCCAACGTCCTGACTTTC
TRBD1	TRBV18	NA	TRBJ1-2	CASSPQGRGQGYGYTF	TGTGCCAGCTCACCACAGGGCAGGGGGCAGGGCTATGGCTACACCTTC
NA	TRBV4-2	NA	TRBJ2-7	CASSQDLAGSYEQYF	TGTGCCAGCAGCCAAGATCTAGCAGGGTCCTACGAGCAGTACTTC
NA	TRBV5-6	NA	TRBJ1-5	CASSRRDLSQPQHF	TGTGCCAGCAGCCGGAGGGACTTGAGTCAGCCCCAGCATTTT
TRBD1	TRBV28	NA	TRBJ1-3	CASRLGQANSGNTIYF	TGTGCCAGCAGGTTGGGACAGGCGAACTCTGGAAACACCATATATTTT
NA	TRBV19	NA	TRBJ1-2	CASRSSPVGSGYTF	TGTGCCAGTAGATCATCCCCGGTGGGGTCTGGCTACACCTTC
TRBD2	TRBV2	NA	TRBJ2-7	CASSVSGDEQYF	TGTGCCAGCAGTGTTAGCGGGGACGAGCAGTACTTC
NA	TRBV6-5	NA	TRBJ2-5	CASSSTVSETQYF	TGTGCCAGCAGTTCCACCGTATCCGAGACCCAGTACTTC
TRBD2	TRBV7-9	once	TRBJ2-3	CASSTGLAGGTDTQYF	TGTGCCAGCAGCACCGGACTAGCGGGAGGAACAGATACGCAGTATTTT
NA	TRBV6-5	NA	TRBJ1-2	CASSRLTGYGYTF	TGTGCCAGCAGCCGACTGACTGGCTATGGCTACACCTTC
TRBD2	TRBV30	NA	TRBJ2-5	CAWGLAGGPGTQYF	TGTGCCTGGGGACTAGCGGGAGGGCCCGGGACCCAGTACTTC
NA	TRBV5-6	NA	TRBJ2-5	CASSLGPLGETQYF	TGTGCCAGCAGCTTGGGTCCCTTGGGGGAGACCCAGTACTTC
NA	TRBV6-1	NA	TRBJ2-1	CASSGNRDLYNEQFF	TGTGCCAGCAGTGGGAACCGGGACCTGTACAATGAGCAGTTCTTC
TRBD1	TRBV9	once	TRBJ2-1	CASSAPGTVYNEQFF	TGTGCCAGCAGCGCCCCCGGGACAGTCTACAATGAGCAGTTCTTC
TRBD2	TRBV5-1	NA	TRBJ2-1	CASRMIASGGNEQFF	TGCGCCAGCAGAATGATAGCTAGCGGGGGCAATGAGCAGTTCTTC
TRBD2	TRBV7-2	NA	TRBJ2-1	CASSSRTSGSWYINEQFF	TGTGCCAGCAGCTCTCGGACTAGCGGGAGTTGGTATATAAATGAGCAGTTCTTC
NA	TRBV7-2	NA	TRBJ2-1	CASSFGGTGYNEQFF	TGTGCCAGCAGCTTTGGGGGGACCGGGTACAATGAGCAGTTCTTC
NA	TRBV5-1	NA	TRBJ1-1	CASSLAGRGDTEAFF	TGCGCCAGCAGCTTGGCGGGCAGGGGAGACACTGAAGCTTTCTTT
NA	TRBV19	NA	TRBJ1-2	CASMWLNYGYTF	TGTGCCAGTATGTGGCTAAACTATGGCTACACCTTC